A selection of T cell receptor beta chains follows, all from one sample in a study of cytomegalovirus exposure and HLA in healthy donors. Sequencing used immunoSEQ multiplex PCR; TCRdb keeps in-frame clones, though not all of them. The sample carries 110,000 to 150,000 clones, 75% recorded once. Input material: PBMCs. These receptors all come from a man aged 30-40 years in good health and CMV-seronegative. CDR3s include the opening cysteine and the closing phenylalanine or tryptophan. D genes are given only for firm matches. The size field is filled for only some rows; it gives once, few, many or a size class.

D gene: TRBD2; J gene: TRBJ2-3; V gene: TRBV5-6; clone size: NA; CDR3 DNA: TGTGCCAGCAGCTTGGGGGCGGGGGGGATTCACAGCACAGATACGCAGTATTTT; CDR3 protein: CASSLGAGGIHSTDTQYF
D gene: TRBD2; J gene: TRBJ2-1; V gene: TRBV11-2; clone size: few; CDR3 DNA: TGTGCCAGCAGCTTAAGTAGCGGGAGGGCCGCTGAGCAGTTCTTC; CDR3 protein: CASSLSSGRAAEQFF
D gene: TRBD1; J gene: TRBJ1-2; V gene: TRBV5-1; clone size: NA; CDR3 DNA: TGCGCCAGCAGCATACAGGGACAGGGGGCGGATGGCTACACCTTC; CDR3 protein: CASSIQGQGADGYTF
D gene: TRBD2; J gene: TRBJ2-7; V gene: TRBV7-2; clone size: NA; CDR3 DNA: TGTGCCAGCAGCTCCGGGACTAGTAAAAACGAGCAGTACTTC; CDR3 protein: CASSSGTSKNEQYF
D gene: TRBD2; J gene: TRBJ2-7; V gene: TRBV5-1; clone size: NA; CDR3 DNA: TGCGCCAGCAGCCTTGGGACTAGCGGGAGCTACGAGCAGTACTTC; CDR3 protein: CASSLGTSGSYEQYF
D gene: TRBD2; J gene: TRBJ2-5; V gene: TRBV9; clone size: NA; CDR3 DNA: TGTGCCAGCAGCGTCTTTAGCGGGAGGGAGGAGACCCAGTACTTC; CDR3 protein: CASSVFSGREETQYF
D gene: NA; J gene: TRBJ1-2; V gene: TRBV5-6; clone size: NA; CDR3 DNA: TGTGCCAGCAGCGGAGGCACAAGTCCTAACTATGGCTACACCTTC; CDR3 protein: CASSGGTSPNYGYTF
D gene: TRBD1; J gene: TRBJ1-4; V gene: TRBV28; clone size: NA; CDR3 DNA: TGTGCCAGCAGACGCGGGGACAGGGCGGAAAAACTGTTTTTT; CDR3 protein: CASRRGDRAEKLFF
D gene: NA; J gene: TRBJ1-1; V gene: TRBV5-4; clone size: NA; CDR3 DNA: TGTGCCAGCAGCCCCGGGTCTATAAACACTGAAGCTTTCTTT; CDR3 protein: CASSPGSINTEAFF
D gene: NA; J gene: TRBJ1-1; V gene: TRBV2; clone size: NA; CDR3 DNA: TGTGCCAGCAGTGCGGTCCGGGACACTGAAGCTTTCTTT; CDR3 protein: CASSAVRDTEAFF
D gene: TRBD1; J gene: TRBJ1-1; V gene: TRBV28; clone size: once; CDR3 DNA: TGTGCCAGCAGCAATGGACAGGCGTTTCAAGCTTTCTTT; CDR3 protein: CASSNGQAFQAFF
D gene: TRBD1; J gene: TRBJ2-5; V gene: TRBV5-6; clone size: NA; CDR3 DNA: TGTGCCAGCAGCTTTTTAGCCGGGACAGGGAAGCAAGAGACCCAGTACTTC; CDR3 protein: CASSFLAGTGKQETQYF
D gene: TRBD1; J gene: TRBJ2-1; V gene: TRBV4-2; clone size: NA; CDR3 DNA: TGTGCCAGCAGCCCGCGAGAGGGGGCTAGCTCCACTAATGAGCAGTTCTTC; CDR3 protein: CASSPREGASSTNEQFF
D gene: NA; J gene: TRBJ2-7; V gene: TRBV4-1; clone size: NA; CDR3 DNA: TGCGCCAGCAGCCAAGATATAGGACAATCCTACGAGCAGTACTTC; CDR3 protein: CASSQDIGQSYEQYF
D gene: TRBD1; J gene: TRBJ1-2; V gene: TRBV4-2; clone size: NA; CDR3 DNA: TGTGCCAGCAGCCCCCGGACAGGGCTCGATGGCTACACCTTC; CDR3 protein: CASSPRTGLDGYTF
D gene: NA; J gene: TRBJ2-2; V gene: TRBV15; clone size: NA; CDR3 DNA: TGTGCCACCAGCAGAGCGGAAGAGGGGGACGAGAACGGGGAGCTGTTTTTT; CDR3 protein: CATSRAEEGDENGELFF
D gene: NA; J gene: TRBJ2-3; V gene: TRBV19; clone size: NA; CDR3 DNA: TGTGCCACGCTCCCCGGGGGTCTCGCCGTCAGGAGCGCAGATACGCAGTATTTT; CDR3 protein: CATLPGGLAVRSADTQYF
D gene: TRBD2; J gene: TRBJ2-1; V gene: TRBV6-1; clone size: few; CDR3 DNA: TGTGCCACCGAAGCGGGATTTGAAGGCGGGCAGTTCTTC; CDR3 protein: CATEAGFEGGQFF
D gene: NA; J gene: TRBJ1-1; V gene: TRBV10-3; clone size: few; CDR3 DNA: TGTGCCATCTCTACCGAGGGTGAAGCTTTCTTT; CDR3 protein: CAISTEGEAFF
D gene: TRBD1; J gene: TRBJ1-1; V gene: TRBV7-3; clone size: few; CDR3 DNA: TGTGCCAGCAGCGAGGCGGGGACAGGGAGCACTGAAGCTTTCTTT; CDR3 protein: CASSEAGTGSTEAFF
D gene: NA; J gene: TRBJ2-1; V gene: TRBV5-1; clone size: NA; CDR3 DNA: TGCGCCAGCAGCTTGTGGCAGGGAAACAACAATGAGCAGTTCTTC; CDR3 protein: CASSLWQGNNNEQFF
D gene: NA; J gene: TRBJ2-7; V gene: TRBV4-1; clone size: once; CDR3 DNA: TGCGCCAGCAGCCAAGCAGGGTATCGCTACGAGCAGTACTTC; CDR3 protein: CASSQAGYRYEQYF
D gene: NA; J gene: TRBJ1-2; V gene: TRBV20-1; clone size: NA; CDR3 DNA: TGCAGCGCATCGGACGGGGATGGCTACACCTTC; CDR3 protein: CSASDGDGYTF
D gene: TRBD2; J gene: TRBJ2-7; V gene: TRBV6-5; clone size: NA; CDR3 DNA: TGTGCCAGCAGTCTGACTAGCGGGAGCCGAGAGCAGTACTTC; CDR3 protein: CASSLTSGSREQYF
D gene: NA; J gene: TRBJ1-2; V gene: TRBV28; clone size: few; CDR3 DNA: TGTGCCAGCAGTTTAGGTAGCGTAGGGTCGTACTATGGCTACACCTTC; CDR3 protein: CASSLGSVGSYYGYTF
D gene: NA; J gene: TRBJ2-7; V gene: TRBV11-2; clone size: few; CDR3 DNA: TGTGCCAGCAGCCCTCTCGGGAGAACAAGGTACGAGCAGTACTTC; CDR3 protein: CASSPLGRTRYEQYF
D gene: TRBD2; J gene: TRBJ2-1; V gene: TRBV10-3; clone size: NA; CDR3 DNA: TGTGCCATCAGTGAGTCGGTAGGCGGGGGGGGCGACAATGAGCAGTTCTTC; CDR3 protein: CAISESVGGGGDNEQFF
D gene: NA; J gene: TRBJ2-7; V gene: TRBV29-1; clone size: few; CDR3 DNA: TGCAGCGTTGCTTACAGCTCCTACGAGCAGTACTTC; CDR3 protein: CSVAYSSYEQYF
D gene: NA; J gene: TRBJ2-1; V gene: TRBV4-2; clone size: NA; CDR3 DNA: TGTGCCAGCAGCCAATCTCGGGCTAGCGCTTACAATGAGCAGTTCTTC; CDR3 protein: CASSQSRASAYNEQFF
D gene: TRBD1; J gene: TRBJ1-1; V gene: TRBV9; clone size: NA; CDR3 DNA: TGTGCCAGCAGCGTTGACAGGGGGACCCAAAAAGCTTTCTTT; CDR3 protein: CASSVDRGTQKAFF
D gene: NA; J gene: TRBJ2-7; V gene: TRBV6-1; clone size: few; CDR3 DNA: TGTGCCAGCAGTTGGGGCAGGGATTCATACGAGCAGTACTTC; CDR3 protein: CASSWGRDSYEQYF